This T cell receptor beta chain is drawn from a study of blood T cells in healthy people across ages. Together with a sample-barcoded 5' primer, a J-beta primer mix was included in a second PCR lasting roughly 6 to 12 cycles. TCRdb ran MiXCR on the 5' RACE reads and lists one entry per CDR3 protein. The sample gives around 800,000 distinct CDR3 sequences, more than 35% of which show up once; around 18% is in the top ten. The table lists this clonotype with a count of one. The germline V gene has CDR1 SGHTA and CDR2 FQGNSA. The CDR3 consists of 15 residues. The ends were cut back, 1 base at V and 2 bases at J, with 9 bases in the middle.

The rearrangement uses TRBV7-2 and TRBJ1-3; a weak D match, TRBD1 (6 bases). The source is an elderly man in good health. The sequencing sample was made of blood. Written as DNA, the CDR3 is TGTGCCAGCAGCTTAGACAGGGCGGCTGGAAACACCATATATTTT. This translates into CASSLDRAAGNTIYF.